This entry is about one T cell receptor (beta chain). Using immunoSEQ multiplex PCR, the repertoire was profiled, and TCRdb retains in-frame clones only, with some absent. The repertoire holds hundreds of thousands of clones, 85% to 90% seen once, with 2% to 3% in the top ten. The entry originates in a study of blood T cell repertoires in COVID-19. This CDR3 spans 12 amino acids. The germline V gene has CDR1 MNHEY and CDR2 SMNVEV (reference sequence). V was clipped by 5 bases and J by 10 bases; unmatched bases: 6. This chain links TRBV27 with TRBJ1-1, with TRBD1 matching 8 bases. This receptor was identified in a woman aged 18 to 35 who had recovered from COVID-19. The sample was PBMCs or T cells enriched from blood (not recorded which). The CDR3 coding sequence is TGTGCCAGCAGTACCGGACAGGGCCGAGCTTTCTTT. Translation: CASSTGQGRAFF.